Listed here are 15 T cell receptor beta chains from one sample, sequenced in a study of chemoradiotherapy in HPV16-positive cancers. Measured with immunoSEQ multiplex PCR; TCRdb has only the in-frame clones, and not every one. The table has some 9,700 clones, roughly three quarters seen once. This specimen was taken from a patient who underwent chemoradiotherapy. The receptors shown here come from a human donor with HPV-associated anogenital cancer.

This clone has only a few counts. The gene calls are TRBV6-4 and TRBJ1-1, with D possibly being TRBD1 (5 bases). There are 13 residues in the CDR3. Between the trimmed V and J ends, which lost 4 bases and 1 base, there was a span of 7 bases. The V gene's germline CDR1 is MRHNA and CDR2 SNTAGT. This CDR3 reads CASSVTANTEAFF. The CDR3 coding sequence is TGTGCCAGCAGTGTGACAGCGAACACTGAAGCTTTCTTT.

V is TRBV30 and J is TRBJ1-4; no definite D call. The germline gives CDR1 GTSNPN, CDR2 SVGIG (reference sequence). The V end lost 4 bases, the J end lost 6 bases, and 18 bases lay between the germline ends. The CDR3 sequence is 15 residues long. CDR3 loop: CAWTRSPGGDEKLFF. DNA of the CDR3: TGTGCCTGGACACGGTCCCCGGGCGGGGATGAAAAACTGTTTTTT. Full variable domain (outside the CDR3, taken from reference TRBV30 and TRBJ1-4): SQTIHQWPATLVQPVGSPLSLECTVEGTSNPNLYWYRQAAGRGLQLLFYSVGIGQISSEVPQNLSASRPQDRQFILSSKKLLLSDSGFYLCAWTRSPGGDEKLFFGSGTQLSVL.

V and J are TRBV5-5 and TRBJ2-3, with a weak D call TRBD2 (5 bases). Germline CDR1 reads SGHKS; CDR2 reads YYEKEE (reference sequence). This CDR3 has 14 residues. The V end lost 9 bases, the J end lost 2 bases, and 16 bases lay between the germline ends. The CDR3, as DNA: TGTGCCACCGCGGGCAGGCAGATCACAGATACGCAGTATTTT. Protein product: CATAGRQITDTQYF.

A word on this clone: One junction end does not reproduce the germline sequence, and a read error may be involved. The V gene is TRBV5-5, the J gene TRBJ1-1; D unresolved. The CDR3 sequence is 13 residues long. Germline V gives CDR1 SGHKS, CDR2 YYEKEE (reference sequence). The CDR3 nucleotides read TGTGCCAGCAGTTTGGGTCGGGACACTGAAGCTTTCTTT. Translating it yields CASSLGRDTEAFF.

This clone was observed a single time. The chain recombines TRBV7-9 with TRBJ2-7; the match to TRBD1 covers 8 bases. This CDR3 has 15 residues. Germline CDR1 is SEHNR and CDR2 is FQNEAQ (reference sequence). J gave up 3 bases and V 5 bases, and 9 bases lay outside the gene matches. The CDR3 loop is CASSDRQGRDYEQYF. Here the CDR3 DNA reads TGTGCCAGCAGCGACCGACAGGGGAGAGACTACGAGCAGTACTTC.

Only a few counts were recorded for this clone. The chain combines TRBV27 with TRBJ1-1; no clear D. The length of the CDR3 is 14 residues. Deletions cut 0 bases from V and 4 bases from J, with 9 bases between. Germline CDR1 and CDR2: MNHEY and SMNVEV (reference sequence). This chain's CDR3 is CASSLSRGLTEAFF. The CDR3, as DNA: TGTGCCAGCAGTTTATCTCGTGGGCTCACTGAAGCTTTCTTT.

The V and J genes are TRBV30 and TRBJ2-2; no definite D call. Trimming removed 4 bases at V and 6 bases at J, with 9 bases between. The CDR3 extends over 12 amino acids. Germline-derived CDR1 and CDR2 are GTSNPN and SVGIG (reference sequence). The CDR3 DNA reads TGTGCCTGGAAATGGCAGGCCGGGGAGCTGTTTTTT. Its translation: CAWKWQAGELFF.

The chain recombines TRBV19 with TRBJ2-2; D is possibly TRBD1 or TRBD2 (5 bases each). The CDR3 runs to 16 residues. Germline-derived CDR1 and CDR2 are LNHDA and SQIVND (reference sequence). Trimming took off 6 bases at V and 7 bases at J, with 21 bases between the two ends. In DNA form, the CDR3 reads TGTGCCAGTAGCACAATTCCCTCCGGGGCGGGCGGGGAGCTGTTTTTT. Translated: CASSTIPSGAGGELFF.

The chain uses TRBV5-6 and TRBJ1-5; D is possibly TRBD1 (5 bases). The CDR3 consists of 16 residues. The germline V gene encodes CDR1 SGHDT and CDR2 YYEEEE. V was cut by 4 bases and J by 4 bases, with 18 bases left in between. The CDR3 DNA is TGTGCCAGCAGCGGCTCCCGGGGACTGAGTAATCAGCCCCAGCATTTT. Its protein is CASSGSRGLSNQPQHF.

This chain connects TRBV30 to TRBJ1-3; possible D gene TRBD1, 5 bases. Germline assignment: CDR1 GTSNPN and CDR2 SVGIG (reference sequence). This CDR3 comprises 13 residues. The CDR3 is CAHERGAGNTIYF. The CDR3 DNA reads TGTGCACACGAGCGGGGGGCTGGAAACACCATATATTTT.

The CDR3 loop is CASSVTGTDTQYF. The CDR3 region has the DNA TGTGCCAGCAGCGTAACTGGCACAGATACGCAGTATTTT. The chain links TRBV9 to TRBJ2-3; unclear D gene. The V gene's germline CDR1 is SGDLS and CDR2 YYNGEE. There are 13 residues in the CDR3. The V gene lost 1 base and the J gene lost 1 base, with 4 bases spanning the gap. The full variable domain, its missing parts supplied by reference TRBV9 and TRBJ2-3, is DSGVTQTPKHLITATGQRVTLRCSPRSGDLSVYWYQQSLDQGLQFLIQYYNGEERAKGNILERFSAQQFPDLHSELNLSSLELGDSALYFCASSVTGTDTQYFGPGTRLTVL.

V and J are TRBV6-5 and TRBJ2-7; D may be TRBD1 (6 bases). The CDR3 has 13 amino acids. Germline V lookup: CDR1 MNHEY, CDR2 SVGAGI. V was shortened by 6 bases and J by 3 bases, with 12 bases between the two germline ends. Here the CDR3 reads CASSRDKYYEQYF. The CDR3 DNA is TGTGCCAGCAGCCGGGACAAGTACTACGAGCAGTACTTC.

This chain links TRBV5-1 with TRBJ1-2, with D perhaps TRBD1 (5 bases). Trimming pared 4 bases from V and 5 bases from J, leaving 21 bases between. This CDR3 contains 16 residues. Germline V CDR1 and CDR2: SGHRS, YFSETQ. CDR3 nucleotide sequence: TGCGCCAGCAGCCCGGGCGGGGGGTCGGACACGTATGGCTACACCTTC. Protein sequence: CASSPGGGSDTYGYTF. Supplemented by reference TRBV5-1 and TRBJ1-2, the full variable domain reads KAGVTQTPRYLIKTRGQQVTLSCSPISGHRSVSWYQQTPGQGLQFLFEYFSETQRNKGNFPGRFSGRQFSNSRSEMNVSTLELGDSALYLCASSPGGGSDTYGYTFGSGTRLTVV.

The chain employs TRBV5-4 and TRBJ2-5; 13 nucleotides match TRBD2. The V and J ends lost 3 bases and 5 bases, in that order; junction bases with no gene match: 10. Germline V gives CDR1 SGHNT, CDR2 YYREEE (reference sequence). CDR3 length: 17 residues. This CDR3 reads CASSSGTSGVERETQYF. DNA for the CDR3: TGTGCCAGCAGCTCGGGGACTAGCGGGGTGGAGCGGGAGACCCAGTACTTC.

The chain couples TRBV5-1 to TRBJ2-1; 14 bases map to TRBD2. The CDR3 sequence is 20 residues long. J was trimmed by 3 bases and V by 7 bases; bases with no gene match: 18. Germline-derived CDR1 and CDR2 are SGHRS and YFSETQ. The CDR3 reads CASQANPGTSGGRNYNEQFF. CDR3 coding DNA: TGCGCCAGCCAAGCCAACCCAGGGACTAGCGGGGGACGAAACTACAATGAGCAGTTCTTC.